The 29 T cell receptor beta chains in this list originate from one sample, sequenced in a study of vaccination effects on CD4 cells after COVID-19. No antigens are known for them. CD4+ T cell isolation took place after 10 days of culture. Profiled with immunoSEQ multiplex PCR; TCRdb holds only in-frame clones, not every one. The sample records 50,000 or so clones, approximately 65% being singletons. The material was CD4+ T cells from PBMCs cultured without peptide, obtained before COVID-19 vaccination. All receptors derive from a human donor who received a COVID-19 vaccine.

The chain carries TRBV7-9 and TRBJ1-2; 9 bases agree with TRBD1. The junction had 15 bases not matched to a gene; V was cut back by 3 bases and J by 7 bases. Germline V gene lookup returns CDR1 SEHNR and CDR2 FQNEAQ (reference sequence). There are 17 residues in the CDR3. The CDR3 DNA reads as TGTGCCAGCAGCTTGGGTCGAGATCCGGGACAGGGAACTGGCTACACCTTC. Its translation is CASSLGRDPGQGTGYTF.

This chain links TRBV28 with TRBJ1-2; D possibly corresponds to TRBD1 (5 bases). CDR1 MDHEN and CDR2 SYDVKM come from the germline V gene. V lost 4 bases and J 2 bases, leaving 14 bases between the germline ends. The CDR3 runs to 15 residues. The CDR3 DNA reads as TGTGCCAGCAGTTCTATAATCGGGGGGAACTATGGCTACACCTTC. Translation: CASSSIIGGNYGYTF.

Note on this clone: A read error may account for a junction end that differs from germline. The gene calls are TRBV5-1 and TRBJ1-2; 11 bases line up with TRBD1. This CDR3 region has 15 residues. Germline loops: CDR1 SGHRS, CDR2 YFSETQ. This chain's CDR3 is CASSGSGQGAYGYIF. The CDR3 coding sequence is TGCGCCAGCAGCGGATCCGGACAGGGGGCTTATGGCTACATCTTC.

This clone was counted a few times. The rearrangement joins TRBV4-3 to TRBJ2-1; D is tentatively TRBD1 or TRBD2 (7 bases each). The CDR3 sequence is 16 residues long. Trimming pared 4 bases from V and 7 bases from J, leaving 20 bases between. Germline V lookup: CDR1 LGHNA, CDR2 YSLEER. CDR3 DNA sequence: TGCGCCAGCAGCCTCGGGGGAGGGGGCGCGGGGAATGAGCAGTTCTTC. The encoded protein is CASSLGGGGAGNEQFF.

This sequence joins TRBV5-1 and TRBJ2-7; 8 bases agree with TRBD2. The CDR3 is 15 residues long. CDR1 is SGHRS, CDR2 YFSETQ, per germline. Trimming took 0 bases from V and 4 from J; bases not matched to a gene: 6. The CDR3 nucleotides are TGCGCCAGCAGCTTGGCGGCTAGCGGGTATTACGAGCAGTACTTC. Amino acid sequence: CASSLAASGYYEQYF. Complete variable domain (other parts from reference TRBV5-1 and TRBJ2-7): KAGVTQTPRYLIKTRGQQVTLSCSPISGHRSVSWYQQTPGQGLQFLFEYFSETQRNKGNFPGRFSGRQFSNSRSEMNVSTLELGDSALYLCASSLAASGYYEQYFGPGTRLTVT.

V gene TRBV5-4 combines with J gene TRBJ2-1; D remains ambiguous. Between the trimmed V and J ends, which lost 2 bases and 0 bases, there was a span of 12 bases. Per germline, CDR1 SGHNT and CDR2 YYREEE (reference sequence). This CDR3 comprises 16 residues. This CDR3 is CASSLGAEPSYNEQFF. In nucleotides, the CDR3 is TGTGCCAGCAGCTTAGGTGCGGAACCCTCCTACAATGAGCAGTTCTTC.

The chain carries TRBV30 and TRBJ2-2, with D possibly TRBD1 on 5 matching bases. V was clipped by 3 bases and J by 5 bases, with 10 bases between them. The CDR3 is made up of 13 amino acids. Germline V lookup: CDR1 GTSNPN, CDR2 SVGIG (reference sequence). CDR3 amino acids: CAWRTTVTGELFF. Here the CDR3 DNA reads TGTGCCTGGAGGACGACAGTTACCGGGGAGCTGTTTTTT.

The chain employs TRBV6-2 or TRBV6-3 and TRBJ2-7; tentative D call: TRBD1 (5 bases). The CDR3 contains 13 residues. The germline CDR1 and CDR2 sequences are MNHEY and SVGEGT. Trimming took off 0 bases at V and 2 bases at J, with 5 bases between the two ends. For the CDR3, the DNA is TGTGCCAGCAGTTACTCGGACACCTACGAGCAGTACTTC. This encodes CASSYSDTYEQYF.

This clone occurred a few times. The CDR3 DNA reads as TGTGCCAGCAGCTCGGGGAGGGGGGAGCCCCAGCATTTT. Translation: CASSSGRGEPQHF. The genes are TRBV5-4 and TRBJ1-5, with a tentative D call TRBD1 (6 bases). Trimming took 3 bases from V and 8 from J, leaving 12 bases between them. CDR1 and CDR2 from the germline V gene are SGHNT and YYREEE (reference sequence). The CDR3 is 13 residues long.

J is TRBJ1-5 and V is TRBV4-3; D perhaps matches TRBD1 (6 bases). CDR3 length: 17 residues. V lost 0 bases to trimming and J lost 3 bases, with 15 bases between them. Per germline, CDR1 LGHNA and CDR2 YSLEER. The CDR3 loop reads CASSQDLSGTINQPQHF. The CDR3, as DNA: TGCGCCAGCAGCCAAGATCTCTCAGGGACAATCAATCAGCCCCAGCATTTT.

This clone was counted between two and nine times. V usage is TRBV2 and J usage is TRBJ1-5; possible D gene TRBD1, 5 bases. Trimming removed 5 bases at V and 1 base at J, with 6 bases between. CDR3 length equals 13 residues. Per germline, CDR1 SNHLY and CDR2 FYNNEI. CDR3 in amino acids: CASSRDSNQPQHF. CDR3 bases: TGTGCCAGCAGTCGGGACAGCAATCAGCCCCAGCATTTT.

This clone was seen a single time. This rearrangement joins TRBV5-1 to TRBJ2-7; possibly TRBD2 for D (6 bases). Germline V gene data show CDR1 as SGHRS and CDR2 as YFSETQ. The CDR3 is 14 amino acids. With 1 base removed from V and 3 bases from J, the gap between germline ends came to 11 bases. The CDR3 reads CASSLLASDYEQYF. Written as DNA, the CDR3 is TGCGCCAGCAGCTTGTTGGCTAGCGACTACGAGCAGTACTTC.

The rearrangement uses TRBV28 and TRBJ1-6; D is unclear. V was cut by 3 bases and J by 11 bases, with 14 bases left in between. The CDR3 is 14 amino acids. The germline V gene has CDR1 MDHEN and CDR2 SYDVKM. The CDR3 DNA is TGTGCCAGCAGTTTTGAAGGTAGTTCACCACCCCTCCACTTT. Translation: CASSFEGSSPPLHF.

This clone was detected only a few times. The chain links TRBV30 to TRBJ1-2, with 7 bases fitting TRBD1. J was trimmed by 5 bases and V by 1 base; bases with no gene match: 4. CDR3 length: 13 residues. The V gene's germline CDR1 is GTSNPN and CDR2 SVGIG (reference sequence). The CDR3, as DNA: TGTGCCTGGAGTGGACAGGGAGGTTATGGCTACACCTTC. Translated, it gives CAWSGQGGYGYTF.

The J gene is TRBJ1-1, the V gene TRBV5-1, with TRBD1 as a possible D gene (5 bases). V dropped 2 bases and J dropped 2 bases, with 10 bases sitting between them. This CDR3 has 14 residues. The V gene's germline CDR1 is SGHRS and CDR2 YFSETQ. As DNA, the CDR3 is TGCGCCAGCAGCTTTGGGGGTTTCAACACTGAAGCTTTCTTT. Translated, it gives CASSFGGFNTEAFF.

J is TRBJ1-2 and V is TRBV4-1; D remains ambiguous. The V and J ends lost 1 base and 5 bases respectively, with 8 bases between them. This CDR3 comprises 13 residues. Germline V lookup: CDR1 MGHRA, CDR2 YSYEKL. CDR3 residues: CASSQVLSYGYTF. CDR3 DNA sequence: TGCGCCAGCAGCCAAGTCCTCTCTTATGGCTACACCTTC.

In this sample, this clone is medium-sized. The chain carries TRBV3-1 (or the pseudogene TRBV3-2) and TRBJ2-1, with TRBD1 matching over 7 bases. Per germline, CDR1 LGHDT and CDR2 YNNKEL (reference sequence). This CDR3 region has 13 residues. With 0 bases clipped from V and 15 bases from J, the junction kept 8 bases outside the gene matches. The DNA of the CDR3 is TGTGCCAGCAGCCAAGACAGGTTGACAGGGACGTTCTTC. Protein: CASSQDRLTGTFF.

The chain employs TRBV7-6 and TRBJ1-4; 8 nucleotides match TRBD1. CDR3 length: 15 amino acids. J gave up 8 bases and V 5 bases, and 10 bases lay outside the gene matches. The germline CDR1 and CDR2 sequences are SGHVS and FNYEAQ. The CDR3 sequence is CASSPDRGRGEKLFF. The CDR3 nucleotides read TGTGCCAGCAGCCCCGACAGGGGCCGGGGCGAAAAACTGTTTTTT.

This chain links TRBV6-2 or TRBV6-3 with TRBJ1-2; tentative D call: TRBD1 (5 bases). Germline V gene data show CDR1 as MNHEY and CDR2 as SVGEGT. Trimming pared 1 base from V and 7 bases from J, leaving 13 bases between. This CDR3 has 14 amino acids. CDR3 coding DNA: TGTGCCAGCAGTTACTTTGGGGGTAGGAGTGGCTACACCTTC. Translated, it gives CASSYFGGRSGYTF.

V and J are TRBV7-2 and TRBJ2-5; perhaps D is TRBD1 or TRBD2 (5 bases each). CDR3 length equals 15 residues. Germline V gene sequence: CDR1 SGHTA, CDR2 FQGNSA. The V end was cut by 5 bases, the J end by 4 bases, with 17 bases between. In DNA form, the CDR3 reads TGTGCCAGCAGCCCAAGGTCTGGGGGATCAGAGACCCAGTACTTC. Protein: CASSPRSGGSETQYF. Full variable domain (outside the CDR3, taken from reference TRBV7-2 and TRBJ2-5): GAGVSQSPSNKVTEKGKDVELRCDPISGHTALYWYRQSLGQGLEFLIYFQGNSAPDKSGLPSDRFSAERTGGSVSTLTIQRTQQEDSAVYLCASSPRSGGSETQYFGPGTRLLVL.

V gene TRBV29-1 combines with J gene TRBJ1-1; no clear D gene. Germline V gene sequence: CDR1 SQVTM, CDR2 ANQGSEA. Trimming removed 7 bases at V and 3 bases at J, with 12 bases between. The CDR3 sequence is 12 residues long. In nucleotides, the CDR3 is TGCAGCGCCTGCTTCAGCGACACTGAAGCTTTCTTT. This encodes CSACFSDTEAFF.

V gene TRBV6-5 combines with J gene TRBJ2-3; 8 bases line up with TRBD2. The CDR3 is made up of 14 amino acids. Trimming took 6 bases from V and 1 from J; bases not matched to a gene: 3. The germline CDR1 and CDR2 sequences are MNHEY and SVGAGI. The CDR3 bases are TGTGCCAGCAGCCCGGGGGGGGGCACAGATACGCAGTATTTT. It encodes CASSPGGGTDTQYF.

This clone was picked up one time. The chain combines TRBV28 with TRBJ1-1, with TRBD1 matching 8 bases. The ends lost 0 bases at V and 3 bases at J; junction bases unmatched: 3. The CDR3 length is 15 residues. The germline V gene has CDR1 MDHEN and CDR2 SYDVKM. The CDR3 DNA follows: TGTGCCAGCAGTTTATGGGCGACAGGGGACACTGAAGCTTTCTTT. Amino acids: CASSLWATGDTEAFF.

This chain uses TRBV4-1 with TRBJ2-2, with D tentatively TRBD2 (5 bases). Germline V gives CDR1 MGHRA, CDR2 YSYEKL. The CDR3 length is 19 residues. V was cut by 6 bases and J by 7 bases, with 30 bases left in between. The CDR3 is CASRPISRSGSTTGGELFF. The CDR3 nucleotides read TGCGCCAGCAGACCGATTAGCCGATCGGGCTCGACTACCGGCGGGGAGCTGTTTTTT.

The V gene is TRBV5-4, the J gene TRBJ1-4, with D possibly matching TRBD1 (6 bases). V was shortened by 0 bases and J by 8 bases, with 11 bases between the two germline ends. The CDR3 loop spans 14 amino acids. The germline V gene has CDR1 SGHNT and CDR2 YYREEE (reference sequence). The CDR3 bases are TGTGCCAGCAGCTTGGAAGGGGGTGAAGAAAAACTGTTTTTT. Amino acids: CASSLEGGEEKLFF.

The chain links TRBV29-1 to TRBJ2-2; D unresolved. This CDR3 spans 14 amino acids. Germline V gene lookup returns CDR1 SQVTM and CDR2 ANQGSEA. Trimming took 3 bases from V and 2 from J, leaving 10 bases between them. CDR3 sequence reads: CSVERSANTGELFF. The DNA of the CDR3 is TGCAGCGTTGAGCGAAGCGCTAACACCGGGGAGCTGTTTTTT.

The chain recombines TRBV6-5 with TRBJ1-6, with D possibly matching TRBD1 (5 bases). CDR1 and CDR2 (germline): MNHEY, SVGAGI. The CDR3 sequence is 15 residues long. V lost 9 bases and J lost 9, with 21 bases in between. The CDR3 spells CASGDGDQWSSPLHF. The DNA for the CDR3 is TGTGCCAGTGGGGACGGGGACCAGTGGAGTTCACCCCTCCACTTT.

This clone appeared a few times. J is TRBJ2-1 and V is TRBV27; TRBD2 agrees at 8 bases. Per germline, CDR1 MNHEY and CDR2 SMNVEV (reference sequence). Trimming removed 8 bases from V and 2 bases from J; junction bases left unmatched: 5. The CDR3 has 14 amino acids. The CDR3 region has the DNA TGTGCCAGCGGTCCAGCGGGGGCCTACAATGAGCAGTTCTTC. It encodes CASGPAGAYNEQFF.

The chain links TRBV27 to TRBJ1-1, with 10 bases lining up with TRBD1. The CDR3 has 14 residues. V lost 8 bases to trimming and J lost 0 bases; unmatched junction nucleotides: 3. Germline-derived CDR1 and CDR2 are MNHEY and SMNVEV (reference sequence). DNA of the CDR3: TGTGCCAGCGGGACAGGGGTTATGAACACTGAAGCTTTCTTT. Protein: CASGTGVMNTEAFF.